The next 5 T cell receptor beta chains were all read from a single sample in a study of OX40 agonist ivuxolimab in advanced cancers. Sequencing was performed with immunoSEQ multiplex PCR; in TCRdb, only in-frame clones are kept and a portion is missing. The repertoire holds 46,000 or so clones, with about 89% as singletons. The starting material was CD4+ or CD8+ T cells sorted from blood, obtained in a trial of the OX40 agonist ivuxolimab. The receptors were sampled from an adult with an advanced solid tumor such as melanoma, head and neck, liver or kidney cancer.

The chain joins TRBV7-8 to TRBJ2-3, with D possibly TRBD2 on 6 matching bases. Germline values: CDR1 SGHVS, CDR2 FQNEAQ. V lost 4 bases, J lost 1 base, and 9 bases lay in between. This CDR3 has 14 amino acids. DNA of the CDR3: TGTGCCAGCAGCTCTAGCGAGGGCACAGATACGCAGTATTTT. Translating gives CASSSSEGTDTQYF.

This chain links TRBV6-6 with TRBJ2-7; possible D gene TRBD1, 6 bases. The CDR3 runs 15 residues. V gave up 1 base and J gave up 3 bases, with 13 bases separating them. CDR1 MNHNY and CDR2 SVGAGI come from the germline V gene (reference sequence). The CDR3 sequence is CASSYLKQGFYEQYF. CDR3 nucleotides: TGTGCCAGCAGTTACTTAAAACAGGGTTTCTACGAGCAGTACTTC.

The chain couples TRBV14 to TRBJ2-3; 7 positions match TRBD2. The CDR3 is 18 amino acids. Per the germline V gene, CDR1 is SGHDN and CDR2 is FVKESK. The J segment lost 0 bases and the V segment lost 3 bases, leaving 12 bases of the junction unmatched. For the CDR3, the DNA is TGTGCCAGCAGCCACGGAGTAGCCCGCGGGAGAAGCACAGATACGCAGTATTTT. It translates to CASSHGVARGRSTDTQYF.

This sequence joins TRBV11-2 and TRBJ1-1, with no clear D. With 6 bases removed from V and 0 bases from J, the gap between germline ends came to 11 bases. The CDR3 spans 14 residues. From germline, CDR1 is SGHAT and CDR2 FQNNGV. This chain's CDR3 is CASRPRSMNTEAFF. The CDR3 nucleotides are TGTGCCAGCAGACCGAGGAGCATGAACACTGAAGCTTTCTTT.

Here the CDR3 reads CASSLTGMNTEAFF. The CDR3 nucleotides read TGTGCCAGCAGCTTGACAGGGATGAACACTGAAGCTTTCTTT. V usage is TRBV7-3 and J usage is TRBJ1-1; the match to TRBD1 covers 7 bases. CDR1 and CDR2 (germline): SGHTA, FQGTGA. After removal of 3 bases from V and 0 bases from J, the junction contained 1 base not matched to a gene. The CDR3 is 14 residues long.